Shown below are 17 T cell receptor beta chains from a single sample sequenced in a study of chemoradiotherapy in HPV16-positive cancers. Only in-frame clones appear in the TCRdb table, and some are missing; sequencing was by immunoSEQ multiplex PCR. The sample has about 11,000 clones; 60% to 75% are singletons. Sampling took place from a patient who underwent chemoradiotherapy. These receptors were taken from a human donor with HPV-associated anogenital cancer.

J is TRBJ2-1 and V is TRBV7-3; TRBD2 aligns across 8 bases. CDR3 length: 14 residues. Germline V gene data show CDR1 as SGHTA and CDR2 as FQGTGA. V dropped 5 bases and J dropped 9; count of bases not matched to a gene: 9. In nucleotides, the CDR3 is TGTGCCAGCAGCCCTGGGACTAGTCAGGGTGAGCAGTTCTTC. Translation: CASSPGTSQGEQFF.

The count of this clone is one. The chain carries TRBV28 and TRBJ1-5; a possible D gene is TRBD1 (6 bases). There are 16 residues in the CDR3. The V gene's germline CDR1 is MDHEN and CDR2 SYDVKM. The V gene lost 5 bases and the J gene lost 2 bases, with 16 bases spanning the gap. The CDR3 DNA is TGTGCCAGCAGTCGACTCAGGGGTTGGGGCAATCAGCCCCAGCATTTT. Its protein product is CASSRLRGWGNQPQHF.

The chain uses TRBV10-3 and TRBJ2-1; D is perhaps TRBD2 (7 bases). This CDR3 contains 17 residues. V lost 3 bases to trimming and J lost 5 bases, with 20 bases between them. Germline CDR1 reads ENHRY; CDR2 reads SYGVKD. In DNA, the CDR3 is TGTGCCATCAGTGAAGGCAGGGGCCCGAGCGGGAACAATGAGCAGTTCTTC. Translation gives CAISEGRGPSGNNEQFF.

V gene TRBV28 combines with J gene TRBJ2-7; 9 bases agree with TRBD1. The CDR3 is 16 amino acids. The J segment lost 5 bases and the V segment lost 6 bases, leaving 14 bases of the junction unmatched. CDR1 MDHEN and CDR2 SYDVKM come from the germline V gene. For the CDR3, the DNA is TGTGCCAGCAGCCACCGACCCGGGACAGGGCCCCACGAGCAGTACTTC. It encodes CASSHRPGTGPHEQYF.

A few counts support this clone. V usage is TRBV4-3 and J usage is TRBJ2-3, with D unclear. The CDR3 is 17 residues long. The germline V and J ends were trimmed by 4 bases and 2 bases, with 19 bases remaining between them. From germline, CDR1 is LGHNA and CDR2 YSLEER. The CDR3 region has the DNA TGCGCCAGCAGCCCCGAAGGGTTGGCGACGGTCACAGATACGCAGTATTTT. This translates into CASSPEGLATVTDTQYF.

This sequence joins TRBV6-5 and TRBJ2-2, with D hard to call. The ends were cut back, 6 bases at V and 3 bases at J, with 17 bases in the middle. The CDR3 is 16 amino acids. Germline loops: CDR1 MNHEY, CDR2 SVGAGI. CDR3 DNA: TGTGCCAGCAGCTACATGACTTGGCTGGACACCGGGGAGCTGTTTTTT. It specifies CASSYMTWLDTGELFF.

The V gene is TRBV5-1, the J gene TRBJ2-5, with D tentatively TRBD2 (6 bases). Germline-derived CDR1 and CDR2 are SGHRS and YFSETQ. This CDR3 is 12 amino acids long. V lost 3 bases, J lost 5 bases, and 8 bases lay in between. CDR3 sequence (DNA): TGCGCCAGCAGCTCGGAGGGGGAGACCCAGTACTTC. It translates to CASSSEGETQYF.

The CDR3: CASREQGDQPQHF. CDR3 nucleotides: TGTGCCAGCAGAGAACAGGGGGACCAGCCCCAGCATTTT. V gene TRBV28 combines with J gene TRBJ1-5, with 8 bases aligning to TRBD1. The germline CDR1 and CDR2 sequences are MDHEN and SYDVKM. There are 13 residues in the CDR3. Unmatched junction bases numbered 5, after V lost 6 bases and J lost 7 bases.

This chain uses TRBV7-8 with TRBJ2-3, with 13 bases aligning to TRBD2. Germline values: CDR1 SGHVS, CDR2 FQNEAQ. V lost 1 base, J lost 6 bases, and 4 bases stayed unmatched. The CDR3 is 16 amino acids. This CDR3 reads CASSLGTSGSRDTQYF. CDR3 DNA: TGTGCCAGCAGCTTAGGGACTAGCGGGAGTCGGGATACGCAGTATTTT.

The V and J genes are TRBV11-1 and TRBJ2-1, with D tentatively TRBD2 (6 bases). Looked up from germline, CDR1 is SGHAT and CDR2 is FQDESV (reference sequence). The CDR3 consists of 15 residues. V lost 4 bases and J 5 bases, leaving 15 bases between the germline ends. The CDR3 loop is CASSYSGSAHNEQFF. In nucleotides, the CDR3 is TGTGCCAGCAGCTATAGCGGATCAGCCCACAATGAGCAGTTCTTC.

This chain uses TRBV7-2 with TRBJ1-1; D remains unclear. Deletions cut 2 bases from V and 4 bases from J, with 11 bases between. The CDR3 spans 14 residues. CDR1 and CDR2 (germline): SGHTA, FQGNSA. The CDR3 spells CASSLSDEVTEAFF. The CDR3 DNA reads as TGTGCCAGCAGCTTATCGGACGAGGTCACTGAAGCTTTCTTT.

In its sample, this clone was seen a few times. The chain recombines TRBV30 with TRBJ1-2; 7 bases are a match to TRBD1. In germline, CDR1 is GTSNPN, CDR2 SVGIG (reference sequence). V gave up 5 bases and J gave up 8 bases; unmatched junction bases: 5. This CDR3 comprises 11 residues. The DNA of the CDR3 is TGTGCCTGGCAACAGGGGAAGGGCTACACCTTC. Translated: CAWQQGKGYTF.

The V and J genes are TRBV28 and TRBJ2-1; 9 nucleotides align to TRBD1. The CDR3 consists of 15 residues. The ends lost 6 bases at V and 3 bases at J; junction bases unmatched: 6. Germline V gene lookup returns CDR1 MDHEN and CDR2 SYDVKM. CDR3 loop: CASSSTGGSYNEQFF. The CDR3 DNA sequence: TGTGCCAGCAGCTCTACAGGGGGCAGCTACAATGAGCAGTTCTTC. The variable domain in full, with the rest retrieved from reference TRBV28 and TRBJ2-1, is DVKVTQSSRYLVKRTGEKVFLECVQDMDHENMFWYRQDPGLGLRLIYFSYDVKMKEKGDIPEGYSVSREKKERFSLILESASTNQTSMYLCASSSTGGSYNEQFFGPGTRLTVL.

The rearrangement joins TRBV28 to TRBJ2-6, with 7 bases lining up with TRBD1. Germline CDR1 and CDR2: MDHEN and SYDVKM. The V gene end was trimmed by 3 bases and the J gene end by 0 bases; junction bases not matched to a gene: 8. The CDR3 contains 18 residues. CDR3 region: CASSLQQGVRSGANVLTF. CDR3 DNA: TGTGCCAGCAGTTTGCAGCAGGGGGTTCGCTCTGGGGCCAACGTCCTGACTTTC.

The CDR3 bases are TGTGCCAGCAGTTGCTCCCAGGGCTACGAGCAGTACTTC. Its protein is CASSCSQGYEQYF. The genes are TRBV6-6 and TRBJ2-7; the D gene is possibly TRBD1 (5 bases). This CDR3 region has 13 residues. The ends were cut back, 4 bases at V and 3 bases at J, with 10 bases in the middle. Germline CDR1 is MNHNY and CDR2 is SVGAGI (reference sequence).

CDR3 region: CASSIGGQVNTEAFF. CDR3 sequence (DNA): TGTGCCAGTAGTATAGGTGGCCAGGTGAACACTGAAGCTTTCTTT. The genes are TRBV19 and TRBJ1-1; no definite D call. V dropped 1 base and J dropped 0 bases, with 9 bases sitting between them. Germline V lookup: CDR1 LNHDA, CDR2 SQIVND (reference sequence). This CDR3 is built from 15 residues.

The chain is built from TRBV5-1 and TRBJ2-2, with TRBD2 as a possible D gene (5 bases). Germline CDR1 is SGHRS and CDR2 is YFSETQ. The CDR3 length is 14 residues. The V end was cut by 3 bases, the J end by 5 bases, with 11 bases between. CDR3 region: CASSSEGGTGELFF. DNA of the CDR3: TGCGCCAGCAGCTCCGAGGGTGGAACCGGGGAGCTGTTTTTT.